This T cell receptor (beta chain) comes out of a study of identical twins. Study-level points and caveats: Beta clonotypes that were abundant in cord blood contained fewer insertions, a pattern absent from memory repertoires.

Germline values: CDR1 SGDLS, CDR2 YYNGEE. The CDR3 has 13 residues. A note on this clonotype: What it binds is not known. A read error may account for a junction end that differs from germline.

One entry per CDR3 protein results from TCRdb running MiXCR on the 5' RACE reads. The sample lists 450,000 or so distinct CDR3 sequences; roughly an eighth were seen once. The same specimen was also included in a second study, on yellow fever vaccine responses in identical twins.

This clonotype was obtained from a woman aged 18-30 years in good health. Input material: CD4+ T cells sorted from blood. The chain employs TRBV9 and TRBJ2-5, with D maybe TRBD2 (6 bases). CDR3: CSSSVEGQGTQYF. The CDR3 DNA reads as TGTTCCAGCAGCGTGGAGGGGCAAGGGACCCAGTACTTC.